This TCR beta chain stems from a study of T cell repertoires in cytomegalovirus infection. This clonotype was observed at least ten times. Its antigen is undetermined. V shed 5 bases and J 2 bases; nucleotides not matched to a gene: 5. Germline V gene lookup returns CDR1 SGHVS and CDR2 FNYEAQ. This CDR3 region has 16 residues. TCRdb passed the reads through MiXCR, listing each CDR3 protein once. The sample carries around 750,000 distinct CDR3 sequences, about 31% recorded once. Overall study findings and caveats: HLA-C-restricted CMV-specific TCR beta clonotypes were dominant in the ex vivo response.

Sequencing used cultured CD8+ T cells from PBMCs, obtained from culture after CMV antigen stimulation. The receptor's source is a human donor in good health (CMV status not recorded). Some clones in this sample may be carry-over from other donors' samples. This chain links TRBV7-6 with TRBJ2-1, with 11 bases that match TRBD2. CDR3 protein: CASSPRTSGPYNEQFF. The CDR3 nucleotides read TGTGCCAGCAGCCCCCGGACTAGCGGGCCCTACAATGAGCAGTTCTTC.